Listed here are 24 T cell receptor beta chains from one sample, sequenced in a study of blood T cell repertoires in COVID-19. Method: immunoSEQ multiplex PCR; TCRdb's copy keeps in-frame clones and lacks some. There are tens of thousands of clones in the sample; approximately 90% occur only once, and around 8.6% lies in the top ten. Sequencing was done on a sample of peripheral blood. The receptors stem from a human donor in a cohort sampled during active COVID-19.

This CDR3 reads CASSPGDGEQFF. CDR3 nucleotide sequence: TGTGCCAGCAGCCCAGGGGATGGTGAGCAGTTCTTC. The rearrangement uses TRBV7-3 and TRBJ2-1; a possible D gene is TRBD1 (6 bases). The V gene's germline CDR1 is SGHTA and CDR2 FQGTGA. This CDR3 spans 12 amino acids. The ends were cut back, 5 bases at V and 9 bases at J, with 11 bases in the middle.

The chain uses TRBV6-2 or TRBV6-3 and TRBJ2-2, with 7 bases lining up with TRBD1. Germline CDR1 reads MNHEY; CDR2 reads SVGEGT. V trimming: 5 bases; J trimming: 0 bases; junction bases outside the gene matches: 6. CDR3 length: 16 amino acids. The CDR3 DNA is TGTGCCAGCAGTCAATCACAGGGGACGAACACCGGGGAGCTGTTTTTT. Amino acids: CASSQSQGTNTGELFF.

The rearrangement joins TRBV9 to TRBJ2-7; TRBD2 agrees at 13 bases. The CDR3 length is 18 residues. Trimming removed 0 bases from V and 6 bases from J; junction bases left unmatched: 12. CDR1 SGDLS and CDR2 YYNGEE come from the germline V gene. Here the CDR3 DNA reads TGTGCCAGCAGCGTAGCCGGGACTAGCGGGACGGGCGCCTCCGAGCAGTACTTC. Residues: CASSVAGTSGTGASEQYF.

The chain links TRBV3-1 (or the pseudogene TRBV3-2) to TRBJ2-2; the D gene is possibly TRBD2 (6 bases). The CDR3 runs to 15 residues. CDR1 is LGHDT and CDR2 is YNNKEL in the germline V gene (reference sequence). Trimming shortened V by 6 bases and J by 2 bases, and 13 bases separated the two germline ends. The CDR3 reads CASSPIAANTGELFF. CDR3 DNA: TGTGCCAGCAGTCCCATAGCGGCCAACACCGGGGAGCTGTTTTTT.

The rearrangement joins TRBV12-3 or TRBV12-4 to TRBJ1-1, with TRBD1 matching 7 bases. This CDR3 has 13 amino acids. The J segment lost 10 bases and the V segment lost 9 bases, leaving 14 bases of the junction unmatched. The CDR3 nucleotides read TGTGCCAGTAGACAGGGACCGAGTGGCGGAGCTTTCTTT. Encoded protein: CASRQGPSGGAFF.

The CDR3 sequence is CASSLDATGVNTEAFF. CDR3 nucleotide sequence: TGTGCCAGCAGCTTAGATGCCACGGGGGTGAACACTGAAGCTTTCTTT. This rearrangement joins TRBV11-2 to TRBJ1-1; D may be TRBD1 (5 bases). The CDR3 length is 16 residues. Germline CDR1 is SGHAT and CDR2 is FQNNGV. The V end was cut by 0 bases, the J end by 0 bases, with 11 bases between.

The J gene is TRBJ2-1, the V gene TRBV20-1; D is possibly TRBD1 (5 bases). Germline V gene lookup returns CDR1 DFQATT and CDR2 SNEGSKA (reference sequence). V was shortened by 2 bases and J by 8 bases, with 7 bases between the two germline ends. The CDR3 extends over 11 amino acids. CDR3 sequence reads: CSARSGHEQFF. In DNA form, the CDR3 reads TGCAGTGCTAGATCAGGGCATGAGCAGTTCTTC.

V usage is TRBV7-2 and J usage is TRBJ1-2; the match to TRBD1 covers 8 bases. Trimming at V came to 5 bases and at J to 0 bases, leaving 5 bases not matched to a gene. Looked up from germline, CDR1 is SGHTA and CDR2 is FQGNSA. This CDR3 is built from 15 residues. CDR3 amino acids: CASSLTTGANYGYTF. The CDR3 region has the DNA TGTGCCAGCAGCCTTACGACAGGGGCTAACTATGGCTACACCTTC. Using reference TRBV7-2 and TRBJ1-2 for the parts outside the CDR3, the full variable domain is GAGVSQSPSNKVTEKGKDVELRCDPISGHTALYWYRQSLGQGLEFLIYFQGNSAPDKSGLPSDRFSAERTGGSVSTLTIQRTQQEDSAVYLCASSLTTGANYGYTFGSGTRLTVV.

The chain couples TRBV19 to TRBJ1-5; perhaps TRBD1 as D (5 bases). V gave up 6 bases and J gave up 0 bases, with 12 bases separating them. The CDR3 spans 15 residues. Germline V lookup: CDR1 LNHDA, CDR2 SQIVND (reference sequence). CDR3 residues: CASSHDSYSNQPQHF. The CDR3 coding sequence is TGTGCCAGTAGCCACGACAGCTATAGCAATCAGCCCCAGCATTTT.

This chain links TRBV5-1 with TRBJ1-4; D unresolved. This CDR3 is 17 amino acids long. Germline CDR1 and CDR2: SGHRS and YFSETQ. The germline V and J ends were trimmed by 0 bases and 0 bases, with 12 bases remaining between them. Here the CDR3 DNA reads TGCGCCAGCAGCTTGGGCACAACACAGCCAACTAATGAAAAACTGTTTTTT. This gives the protein CASSLGTTQPTNEKLFF.

This clone was seen just once. The V and J genes are TRBV7-6 and TRBJ1-4; tentatively, D is TRBD1 (5 bases). Trimming took off 4 bases at V and 4 bases at J, with 13 bases between the two ends. In germline, CDR1 is SGHVS, CDR2 FNYEAQ. The CDR3 sequence is 15 residues long. CDR3: CASSWGGRGNEKLFF. Written as DNA, the CDR3 is TGTGCCAGCAGCTGGGGGGGACGGGGTAATGAAAAACTGTTTTTT.

This clone came up a few times. The V gene is TRBV6-4, the J gene TRBJ1-5; D may be TRBD1 (5 bases). The germline CDR1 and CDR2 sequences are MRHNA and SNTAGT. The ends were cut back, 0 bases at V and 4 bases at J, with 19 bases in the middle. The CDR3 covers 18 residues. This CDR3 reads CASSDSSGGVSSNQPQHF. In DNA form, the CDR3 reads TGTGCCAGCAGTGACTCGTCGGGGGGAGTTAGTAGTAATCAGCCCCAGCATTTT.

This chain joins TRBV19 and TRBJ1-4; D may be TRBD1 (5 bases). Germline CDR1 and CDR2: LNHDA and SQIVND (reference sequence). The length of the CDR3 is 14 residues. The V and J ends lost 5 bases and 3 bases respectively, with 10 bases between them. The CDR3 DNA reads TGTGCCAGTAGTTCACCGGGGGCTAATGAAAAACTGTTTTTT. The encoded protein is CASSSPGANEKLFF.

The genes are TRBV20-1 and TRBJ2-3, with D perhaps TRBD1 (6 bases). Germline V gene lookup returns CDR1 DFQATT and CDR2 SNEGSKA (reference sequence). This CDR3 spans 15 amino acids. V lost 3 bases, J lost 13 bases, and 26 bases lay in between. CDR3 sequence (DNA): TGCAGTGCTAGTCAATCGGCAGGGGATAGCCACAGGGAGTATTTT. Encoded protein: CSASQSAGDSHREYF.

The chain combines TRBV10-3 with TRBJ2-4, with 10 bases matching TRBD2. Germline V lookup: CDR1 ENHRY, CDR2 SYGVKD. The CDR3 covers 17 residues. The J segment lost 2 bases and the V segment lost 3 bases, leaving 7 bases of the junction unmatched. CDR3 DNA: TGTGCCATCAGTGATAGCGGGGGGCCTGGGACCAAAAACATTCAGTACTTC. Amino acid sequence: CAISDSGGPGTKNIQYF.

The chain couples TRBV6-5 to TRBJ2-1, with 10 bases identical to TRBD2. The CDR3 is 13 amino acids. The J segment lost 14 bases and the V segment lost 6 bases, leaving 10 bases of the junction unmatched. The germline V gene has CDR1 MNHEY and CDR2 SVGAGI. CDR3 in DNA: TGTGCCAGCAGGCCAGATAGCGGGAGGATAGAGTTCTTC. Its protein product is CASRPDSGRIEFF.

This chain joins TRBV7-8 and TRBJ2-7; 7 nucleotides line up with TRBD2. Per the germline V gene, CDR1 is SGHVS and CDR2 is FQNEAQ. The trim removed 1 base at V and 4 bases at J, leaving 7 bases unmatched. This CDR3 has 15 amino acids. CDR3 in amino acids: CASSLGRGSRYEQYF. In DNA form, the CDR3 reads TGTGCCAGCAGCTTAGGTCGCGGGAGCAGGTACGAGCAGTACTTC. Variable domain in full (rest from reference TRBV7-8 and TRBJ2-7): GAGVSQSPRYKVAKRGQDVALRCDPISGHVSLFWYQQALGQGPEFLTYFQNEAQLDKSGLPSDRFFAERPEGSVSTLKIQRTQQEDSAVYLCASSLGRGSRYEQYFGPGTRLTVT.

As for this clone: The junction departs from germline at one end; a sequencing error may be responsible. The chain has TRBV19 and TRBJ1-1, with D possibly being TRBD1 (6 bases). Germline V gene sequence: CDR1 LNHDA, CDR2 SQIVND (reference sequence). The length of the CDR3 is 13 residues. CDR3 coding DNA: TGTGCCAGTAGTATTCAGGGGACCGCGTACCAAGTCTTT. It encodes CASSIQGTAYQVF.

This clone appeared a few times. The chain couples TRBV16 to TRBJ2-1; 7 bases match TRBD2. The ends lost 4 bases at V and 4 bases at J; junction bases unmatched: 4. The germline CDR1 and CDR2 sequences are KGHSY and FQNENV. This CDR3 region has 14 residues. The CDR3 sequence: CASSPPGRYNEQFF. For the CDR3, the DNA is TGTGCCAGCAGCCCGCCCGGGAGGTACAATGAGCAGTTCTTC.

The V and J genes are TRBV21-1 and TRBJ1-5; the listed D gene, TRBD1, was not tested against the DNA. TRBV21-1 is termed a pseudogene. This CDR3 region has 16 residues. CDR3 bases: TGTGCCAGCAGCAAAAGGGGACAGGGGAACAATCAGCCCCAGCATTTT. Its protein is CASSKRGQGNNQPQHF.

The chain has TRBV30 and TRBJ1-2; D is unclear. Per germline, CDR1 GTSNPN and CDR2 SVGIG (reference sequence). The CDR3 is 14 amino acids. V gave up 2 bases and J gave up 4 bases, with 14 bases separating them. CDR3 residues: CAWSLAGGRYGYTF. The CDR3 DNA sequence: TGTGCCTGGAGTTTGGCAGGAGGCCGCTATGGCTACACCTTC.

V usage is TRBV18 and J usage is TRBJ1-6; D unresolved. The CDR3 contains 12 residues. Trimming stripped 3 bases from V and 8 bases from J, with 5 bases between. Looked up from germline, CDR1 is KGHSH and CDR2 is LQKENI. This CDR3 reads CASSPGDSPLHF. CDR3 DNA sequence: TGTGCCAGCTCACCCGGGGATTCACCCCTCCACTTT.

V and J are TRBV4-3 and TRBJ2-7; TRBD2 agrees at 12 bases. V trimming: 0 bases; J trimming: 1 base; junction bases outside the gene matches: 1. There are 16 residues in the CDR3. Germline V gene data show CDR1 as LGHNA and CDR2 as YSLEER. The CDR3 sequence is CASSQELAGGSYEQYF. CDR3 in DNA: TGCGCCAGCAGCCAAGAACTAGCGGGGGGTTCCTACGAGCAGTACTTC.

The chain recombines TRBV13 with TRBJ2-1, with 13 bases that match TRBD2. J lost 8 bases, V lost 4 bases, and 14 bases had no gene match. This CDR3 is 18 amino acids long. Germline V gives CDR1 PRHDT, CDR2 FYEKMQ (reference sequence). This CDR3 reads CASSSRTSGSTPRDEQFF. The DNA for the CDR3 is TGTGCCAGCAGCTCCCGGACTAGCGGGAGCACCCCCAGGGATGAGCAGTTCTTC.